This TCR beta chain was sequenced in a study of cytomegalovirus exposure and HLA in healthy donors. The study, taken as a whole, reports: Exclusion as indistinguishable affected some V segments, including TRBV6-2 and TRBV6-3. In a later analysis, parvovirus B19, influenza, CMV and Epstein-Barr virus appeared linked to several top co-occurrence clusters.

The donors were healthy bone marrow donors. This clone has a single count. Antigen: not known. This CDR3 contains 16 residues. The germline V gene has CDR1 SGHVS and CDR2 FNYEAQ. J lost 7 bases, V lost 0 bases, and 7 bases had no gene match. PCR involved 60 Vbeta and 13 Jbeta primers. Repertoires were generated with immunoSEQ multiplex PCR, while TCRdb's copy carries only in-frame clones and drops some. The sample shows 150,000 to 200,000 clones, around 83% of them seen only once. The sequencing sample was made of PBMCs. This chain connects TRBV7-6 to TRBJ1-2, with TRBD1 matching 11 bases. The clonotype comes from a man aged 35 to 55 in good health and CMV-seropositive. CDR3 residues: CASSLAFGQGAGGYTF. For the CDR3, the DNA is TGTGCCAGCAGCTTAGCGTTTGGACAGGGGGCCGGTGGCTACACCTTC.